These 9 T cell receptor beta chains originate from one sample sequenced in a study of a mutant IDH1 vaccine in newly diagnosed glioma. Noted time point: week 47, end of study. It was 300 ug of mutant IDH1 20-mer peptide that made up each vaccine dose, given with topical imiquimod. Assay: immunoSEQ multiplex PCR; the TCRdb copy retains only in-frame clones and omits some. The sample has about 84,000 clones, around four fifths seen once. These receptors' targets are unknown. Sequencing was performed on PBMCs, taken from a glioma patient whose treatment included an IDH1 peptide vaccine. Every receptor here comes from a man aged 35-49 years with glioma.

The CDR3 DNA follows: TGTGCCAGCAGACCACAGGGGTCCTATCAGCCCCAGCATTTT. As protein: CASRPQGSYQPQHF. The chain employs TRBV6-6 and TRBJ1-5, with 7 bases matching TRBD1. CDR1 is MNHNY, CDR2 SVGAGI, per germline (reference sequence). The trim removed 6 bases at V and 5 bases at J, leaving 7 bases unmatched. The CDR3 runs 14 residues.

The J gene is TRBJ2-7, the V gene TRBV6-5; D is unclear. Trimming removed 2 bases from V and 5 bases from J, with 19 bases in between. CDR3 length: 16 residues. Germline loops: CDR1 MNHEY, CDR2 SVGAGI. The CDR3 here is CASSYTETFYRDEQYF. The CDR3 DNA reads as TGTGCCAGCAGTTACACGGAAACCTTCTATCGGGACGAGCAGTACTTC.

This clone appeared a few times. This sequence joins TRBV19 and TRBJ1-5, with unresolved D. V was pared by 1 base and J by 9 bases, with 13 bases between. This CDR3 comprises 14 residues. Germline-derived CDR1 and CDR2 are LNHDA and SQIVND (reference sequence). CDR3 region: CASSIGGELSPQHF. The CDR3 DNA follows: TGTGCCAGTAGTATAGGCGGAGAGCTTTCGCCCCAGCATTTT.

The chain combines TRBV6-1 with TRBJ1-6, with D possibly TRBD1 on 6 matching bases. This CDR3 is 13 amino acids long. The V end lost 4 bases, the J end lost 5 bases, and 6 bases lay between the germline ends. CDR1 MNHNS and CDR2 SASEGT come from the germline V gene. Written as DNA, the CDR3 is TGTGCCAGCAGTGGACAGGATAATTCACCCCTCCACTTT. Its protein product is CASSGQDNSPLHF.

The V and J genes are TRBV19 and TRBJ2-1, with D perhaps assigned TRBD1 or TRBD2 (5 bases each). Trimming took off 2 bases at V and 6 bases at J, with 11 bases between the two ends. Germline CDR1 is LNHDA and CDR2 is SQIVND (reference sequence). The CDR3 extends over 14 amino acids. CDR3: CASSIRGVPNEQFF. The CDR3, as DNA: TGTGCCAGTAGTATAAGGGGAGTCCCCAATGAGCAGTTCTTC.

This clone was counted a few times. V is TRBV6-1 and J is TRBJ1-1, with 9 positions matching TRBD1. The CDR3 is 14 residues long. Per germline, CDR1 MNHNS and CDR2 SASEGT. The J segment lost 3 bases and the V segment lost 6 bases, leaving 5 bases of the junction unmatched. CDR3 in DNA: TGTGCCAGCAGATCCGGGACAGGGCACACTGAAGCTTTCTTT. Its protein product is CASRSGTGHTEAFF.

The rearrangement uses TRBV7-6 and TRBJ2-7; 10 nucleotides agree with TRBD1. The CDR3 length is 14 residues. Germline CDR1 reads SGHVS; CDR2 reads FNYEAQ. Unmatched junction bases numbered 2, after V lost 3 bases and J lost 3 bases. CDR3 protein: CASSFGQGDYEQYF. In DNA form, the CDR3 reads TGTGCCAGCAGCTTCGGACAGGGGGACTACGAGCAGTACTTC. Based on the CDR3 plus reference TRBV7-6 and TRBJ2-7, the full variable domain is GAGVSQSPRYKVTKRGQDVALRCDPISGHVSLYWYRQALGQGPEFLTYFNYEAQQDKSGLPNDRFSAERPEGSISTLTIQRTEQRDSAMYRCASSFGQGDYEQYFGPGTRLTVT.

CDR3 residues: CASSSQRQGRSPLHF. Written as DNA, the CDR3 is TGTGCCAGCAGTTCCCAACGACAGGGAAGGTCACCCCTCCACTTT. The chain couples TRBV6-6 to TRBJ1-6, with 7 bases aligning to TRBD1. The length of the CDR3 is 15 residues. The germline CDR1 and CDR2 sequences are MNHNY and SVGAGI (reference sequence). The J segment lost 10 bases and the V segment lost 4 bases, leaving 10 bases of the junction unmatched.

This clone was counted a few times. This chain links TRBV19 with TRBJ1-1, with 7 bases that match TRBD1. V lost 6 bases, J lost 5 bases, and 6 bases stayed unmatched. There are 13 residues in the CDR3. Germline V gene data show CDR1 as LNHDA and CDR2 as SQIVND (reference sequence). CDR3 nucleotides: TGTGCCAGTAGCAGACAGGGTAGAACTGAAGCTTTCTTT. It translates to CASSRQGRTEAFF.